This T cell receptor (beta chain) was captured in a study of blood T cell repertoires in COVID-19. CDR1 and CDR2 (germline): MNHEY, SVGAGI. V shed 0 bases, J shed 8 bases, and the junction held 7 bases outside the gene matches. This CDR3 is built from 15 residues. As handled by the study authors: Amplified reference gene primers provided the basis for estimating nucleated cell counts. TCRdb's copy holds only in-frame clones and misses some; the assay was immunoSEQ multiplex PCR. V and J calls and clone size are copied from that table; D and trimming were computed from the DNA. The profile shows 150,000 to 200,000 clones, less than 80% of them singletons.

Sequencing was done on a sample of PBMCs or T cells enriched from blood (not recorded which). The sequence came from a woman between 65 and 79 years old in a cohort exposed to, infected with or recovered from COVID-19 (not recorded which). This rearrangement joins TRBV6-5 to TRBJ1-2, with 9 positions matching TRBD1. The CDR3 coding sequence is TGTGCCAGCAGTTACTCCTCGGGGACAGGGCGAGGCTACACCTTC. Translating it yields CASSYSSGTGRGYTF.